Listed below are T cell receptor beta chains from one sample, sequenced in a study of cytomegalovirus exposure and HLA in healthy donors. Clones were sequenced by immunoSEQ multiplex PCR, and TCRdb holds only the in-frame ones, with some missing. Of approximately 120,000 clones detected, 90% to 97% appear once; the ten largest clones hold about 1.7%. Sequencing used PBMCs. These receptors were taken from a man between 18 and 35 years old in good health and CMV-seronegative. CDR3s leave out the opening cysteine and the closing phenylalanine or tryptophan.

TRBV4-2	13	TRBJ2-1	ASSQRLAGHNEQF
TRBV7-2	11	TRBJ2-5	ASSLAGGETQY
TRBV28	11	TRBJ1-4	ASNRDLGEKLF
TRBV19	14	TRBJ1-5	ASSIPDRSSNQPQH
TRBV20-1	9	TRBJ2-7	SARDSYEQY
TRBV4-3	14	TRBJ1-1	ASSQERLGRNTEAF
TRBV7-3	10	TRBJ2-1	ASSLTGDEQF
TRBV28	14	TRBJ1-2	ASSHPHRGQGDGYT
TRBV7-9	14	TRBJ1-2	ASRPPSTAWAYGYT
TRBV9	13	TRBJ1-5	ASSPLGTDNQPQH
TRBV6-5	13	TRBJ2-7	ASSKLSGGSYEQY
TRBV15	13	TRBJ2-5	ATSRDFGDQETQY
TRBV29-1	11	TRBJ1-5	SGGEGVGQPQH
TRBV7-9	11	TRBJ2-7	ASSSQGIYEQY
TRBV7-9	15	TRBJ1-1	ASSFPDGDNMNTEAF
TRBV4-3	12	TRBJ2-7	ASSQEIMGDEQY
TRBV7-9	12	TRBJ2-7	ASSLAPAENEQY
TRBV29-1	12	TRBJ2-3	SVGPASPTDTQY
TRBV2	13	TRBJ2-1	ASSEAWLAGGEQF
TRBV6-1	10	TRBJ1-1	ASSDRRTEAF
TRBV6-4	13	TRBJ2-1	ASSEGTSGKGEQF
TRBV5-4	12	TRBJ2-7	ASSSRAGTYEQY
TRBV28	15	TRBJ2-7	ASSLGWTSGSSYEQY
TRBV9	12	TRBJ2-7	ASSAGTRSYEQY
TRBV7-3	12	TRBJ2-1	ASSFRDGYNEQF
TRBV7-8	16	TRBJ2-7	ASSLKAGGNKGAYEQY
TRBV7-8	13	TRBJ1-2	ASSLAAHGGHGYT
TRBV9	16	TRBJ2-1	ASSARPDTSGPYNEQF